Below are 23 T cell receptor beta chains sequenced from a single sample in a study of control samples from healthy donors and cancer patients. Data came from immunoSEQ multiplex PCR; TCRdb stores just in-frame clones and leaves some out. The sample lists approximately 140,000 clones, 90% to 95% occurring once. What was sequenced was blood. The source is a man younger than 35 in good health.

The chain uses TRBV4-1 and TRBJ2-2, with 9 bases identical to TRBD2. Germline CDR1 reads MGHRA; CDR2 reads YSYEKL. The V gene end was trimmed by 0 bases and the J gene end by 0 bases; junction bases not matched to a gene: 5. This CDR3 is built from 18 residues. The DNA for the CDR3 is TGCGCCAGCAGCCAAGAAGGGCTAGCGGGGTCGAACACCGGGGAGCTGTTTTTT. Protein: CASSQEGLAGSNTGELFF.

The chain uses TRBV28 and TRBJ1-1; TRBD1 matches 8 bases. This CDR3 is 16 amino acids long. From germline, CDR1 is MDHEN and CDR2 SYDVKM. V was clipped by 2 bases and J by 3 bases; unmatched bases: 8. CDR3 DNA sequence: TGTGCCAGCAGTTTAAGGCTCATGACAGGGGACACTGAAGCTTTCTTT. It is translated as CASSLRLMTGDTEAFF. The variable domain in full, completed from reference TRBV28 and TRBJ1-1, reads DVKVTQSSRYLVKRTGEKVFLECVQDMDHENMFWYRQDPGLGLRLIYFSYDVKMKEKGDIPEGYSVSREKKERFSLILESASTNQTSMYLCASSLRLMTGDTEAFFGQGTRLTVV.

The rearrangement joins TRBV11-2 to TRBJ1-1; D is perhaps TRBD1 (6 bases). This CDR3 has 16 amino acids. The germline CDR1 and CDR2 sequences are SGHAT and FQNNGV. Trimming stripped 5 bases from V and 1 base from J, with 17 bases between. The CDR3 DNA is TGTGCCAGCAGCCTAGGTGGGGGGGGCCCGAACACTGAAGCTTTCTTT. This codes for CASSLGGGGPNTEAFF.

V and J are TRBV27 and TRBJ2-3; TRBD1 aligns across 9 bases. There are 15 residues in the CDR3. The germline V gene encodes CDR1 MNHEY and CDR2 SMNVEV (reference sequence). The V gene end was trimmed by 5 bases and the J gene end by 6 bases; junction bases not matched to a gene: 9. The DNA of the CDR3 is TGTGCCAGCAGTCCCCGGGACAGGGTTAGGGATACGCAGTATTTT. Encoded protein: CASSPRDRVRDTQYF.

The genes are TRBV6-5 and TRBJ2-7, with 9 bases lining up with TRBD1. The CDR3 is 13 residues long. V trimming: 7 bases; J trimming: 3 bases; junction bases outside the gene matches: 4. Germline assignment: CDR1 MNHEY and CDR2 SVGAGI. The CDR3 nucleotides read TGTGCCAGCACCCCGACAGGGGGCTACGAGCAGTACTTC. Its translation: CASTPTGGYEQYF.

The chain carries TRBV5-1 and TRBJ1-6; D may be TRBD1 (6 bases). The CDR3 spans 17 residues. Germline V gene data show CDR1 as SGHRS and CDR2 as YFSETQ. The V and J ends lost 4 bases and 0 bases respectively, with 14 bases between them. The CDR3 region is CASSLDRLSSYNSPLHF. The DNA of the CDR3 is TGCGCCAGCAGCCTTGACAGGCTAAGCTCCTATAATTCACCCCTCCACTTT.

The rearrangement joins TRBV27 to TRBJ2-7; D gene ambiguous. This CDR3 has 15 amino acids. Germline CDR1 is MNHEY and CDR2 is SMNVEV (reference sequence). V was trimmed by 4 bases and J by 2 bases, leaving 15 bases between them. The CDR3 bases are TGTGCCAGCAGTTATAATCCTGGCCCGACCTACGAGCAGTACTTC. Its translation: CASSYNPGPTYEQYF.

The genes are TRBV5-1 and TRBJ1-2; 7 bases line up with TRBD1. The CDR3 length is 14 residues. Per the germline V gene, CDR1 is SGHRS and CDR2 is YFSETQ. The V and J ends lost 2 bases and 4 bases, in that order; junction bases with no gene match: 5. CDR3 sequence: CASSLQGWGYGYTF. CDR3 DNA sequence: TGCGCCAGCAGCTTACAGGGGTGGGGCTATGGCTACACCTTC.

V and J are TRBV2 and TRBJ2-2; D possibly corresponds to TRBD1 (6 bases). Trimming took 6 bases from V and 4 from J, leaving 15 bases between them. Per the germline V gene, CDR1 is SNHLY and CDR2 is FYNNEI. The CDR3 extends over 15 amino acids. Written as DNA, the CDR3 is TGTGCCAGCAGAGAACCAACAGGGTTCACCGGGGAGCTGTTTTTT. Its protein is CASREPTGFTGELFF.

The chain uses TRBV30 and TRBJ1-2; D gene unclear. Germline CDR1 and CDR2: GTSNPN and SVGIG (reference sequence). This CDR3 region has 13 residues. Trimming cost V 4 bases and J 4 bases, with 13 bases left between them. This CDR3 is CAWTEWNPYGYTF. CDR3 sequence (DNA): TGTGCCTGGACGGAATGGAACCCCTATGGCTACACCTTC.

The chain combines TRBV4-2 with TRBJ1-5; a possible D gene is TRBD1 (5 bases). This CDR3 is built from 15 residues. CDR1 LGHNA and CDR2 YNFKEQ come from the germline V gene. The V end lost 0 bases, the J end lost 11 bases, and 17 bases lay between the germline ends. In DNA form, the CDR3 reads TGTGCCAGCAGCCAAGATGGGCAGGGCTTCATGTCCCAGCATTTT. It encodes CASSQDGQGFMSQHF.

Only one count was recorded for this clone. This chain links TRBV19 with TRBJ1-5, with TRBD1 as a possible D gene (6 bases). Looked up from germline, CDR1 is LNHDA and CDR2 is SQIVND (reference sequence). This CDR3 region has 17 residues. V was pared by 0 bases and J by 2 bases, with 14 bases between. Written as DNA, the CDR3 is TGTGCCAGTAGTATAGATCCCGGCAGGGGTGGCAATCAGCCCCAGCATTTT. It yields the protein CASSIDPGRGGNQPQHF.

J is TRBJ1-6 and V is TRBV30; weak D call: TRBD1 (6 bases). V lost 2 bases, J lost 9 bases, and 11 bases lay in between. There are 13 residues in the CDR3. Germline-derived CDR1 and CDR2 are GTSNPN and SVGIG (reference sequence). The CDR3 DNA follows: TGTGCCTGGAGTCCCTTGGACAGTTCACCCCTCCACTTT. Encoded protein: CAWSPLDSSPLHF.

The chain employs TRBV5-6 and TRBJ1-2; no clear D. The V gene lost 0 bases and the J gene lost 8 bases, with 17 bases spanning the gap. Germline-derived CDR1 and CDR2 are SGHDT and YYEEEE. This CDR3 comprises 15 residues. The CDR3 loop is CASSLVGTSSYGYTF. The CDR3 nucleotides are TGTGCCAGCAGCTTGGTCGGCACCTCTTCCTACGGCTACACCTTC.

This chain joins TRBV28 and TRBJ1-1; TRBD1 matches 8 bases. CDR1 is MDHEN, CDR2 SYDVKM, per germline. CDR3 size: 12 residues. V shed 8 bases, J shed 11 bases, and the junction held 10 bases outside the gene matches. CDR3 nucleotide sequence: TGTGCCAGCTGTCCGAAGGACAGGGCCGCTTTCTTT. This sequence encodes CASCPKDRAAFF. The complete variable domain, with remaining parts taken from reference TRBV28 and TRBJ1-1, reads DVKVTQSSRYLVKRTGEKVFLECVQDMDHENMFWYRQDPGLGLRLIYFSYDVKMKEKGDIPEGYSVSREKKERFSLILESASTNQTSMYLCASCPKDRAAFFGQGTRLTVV.

This clone has a count of ten or more. The V call is TRBV12-2, the J call TRBJ2-7; the table assigns TRBD2, which was not confirmed against the DNA. TRBV12-2 is given as a pseudogene. CDR3 length equals 19 residues. The CDR3 here is CASRLCVKERGLLRDEQYF. CDR3 coding DNA: TGTGCAAGTCGCTTGTGTGTAAAGGAGCGGGGCCTTTTAAGGGACGAGCAGTACTTC.

This chain links TRBV5-4 with TRBJ2-5, with D maybe TRBD2 (5 bases). The CDR3 sequence is 13 residues long. The germline CDR1 and CDR2 sequences are SGHNT and YYREEE (reference sequence). The germline V and J ends were trimmed by 2 bases and 3 bases, with 8 bases remaining between them. The CDR3, as DNA: TGTGCCAGCAGCTTTGTGGGAGAAGAGACCCAGTACTTC. It encodes CASSFVGEETQYF.

This chain connects TRBV5-4 to TRBJ2-7, with 9 bases matching TRBD2. The CDR3 sequence is 16 residues long. V lost 4 bases to trimming and J lost 0 bases; unmatched junction nucleotides: 8. Germline CDR1 reads SGHNT; CDR2 reads YYREEE (reference sequence). The CDR3 nucleotides are TGTGCCAGCAGCCGGGAGGCTAGCGGGAACTCCTACGAGCAGTACTTC. Amino acids: CASSREASGNSYEQYF.

The chain has TRBV20-1 and TRBJ2-1, with TRBD1 as a possible D gene (5 bases). V was cut by 3 bases and J by 4 bases, with 10 bases left in between. This CDR3 has 13 amino acids. Germline V CDR1 and CDR2: DFQATT, SNEGSKA (reference sequence). The chain's CDR3 is CSASGRVYNEQFF. Here the CDR3 DNA reads TGCAGTGCTAGTGGCAGGGTGTACAATGAGCAGTTCTTC.

The gene calls are TRBV25-1 and TRBJ2-7; the match to TRBD2 covers 7 bases. J gave up 0 bases and V 8 bases, and 19 bases lay outside the gene matches. Germline CDR1 and CDR2: MGHDK and SYGVNS. The CDR3 is made up of 18 amino acids. The CDR3 loop is CASLDRLADNLHSYEQYF. CDR3 bases: TGTGCCAGCCTTGATAGGCTAGCGGACAACCTTCACTCCTACGAGCAGTACTTC.

The rearrangement uses TRBV4-3 and TRBJ1-1, with unresolved D. Looked up from germline, CDR1 is LGHNA and CDR2 is YSLEER. V was shortened by 4 bases and J by 1 base, with 4 bases between the two germline ends. The CDR3 is 12 amino acids. The CDR3 bases are TGCGCCAGCAGCCTTGGGAACACTGAAGCTTTCTTT. Encoded protein: CASSLGNTEAFF.

The V call is TRBV18, the J call TRBJ2-2; D may be TRBD2 (5 bases). Germline V gives CDR1 KGHSH, CDR2 LQKENI. This CDR3 comprises 15 residues. V lost 2 bases, J lost 6 bases, and 13 bases lay in between. The CDR3 sequence: CASSPNHGKAGELFF. CDR3 bases: TGTGCCAGCTCACCAAACCACGGGAAGGCCGGGGAGCTGTTTTTT.

This clone is medium-sized (0.01 to 0.1%). The chain carries TRBV4-1 and TRBJ2-7, with 7 bases matching TRBD2. CDR1 MGHRA and CDR2 YSYEKL come from the germline V gene. J lost 3 bases, V lost 4 bases, and 18 bases had no gene match. The CDR3 spans 18 residues. The CDR3 sequence: CASSPTLGSGARDYEQYF. CDR3 bases: TGCGCCAGCAGCCCCACCCTGGGGAGCGGGGCAAGGGACTACGAGCAGTACTTC.